What follows is one TCR gamma chain and its context. Its antigen is still unknown. The data belong to a study of Vδ1+ human thymocytes. Study-level points and caveats: Thymic TRG and TRD repertoires appeared highly polyclonal, with Gaussian CDR3 length distributions.

The template was reverse-transcribed extracted RNA. Pooled V-gene forward primers with one constant-region reverse primer generated the CDR3 amplicons by multiplex PCR. TCRdb reanalysed the multiplex PCR reads with CATT. The sample lists more than 35,000 gamma-chain clones, 20% occurring once. The CDR3 spans 13 residues. V was pared by 4 bases and J by 3 bases, with 6 bases of the junction left unmatched. Germline lookup yields CDR1 EGSTGY and CDR2 YDSYTSSV. The material sequenced was Vdelta1+ gamma-delta thymocytes from the thymus. Indicated subset: FACS-sorted CD3+ TCRalphabeta- TCRVdelta1+ TCRVdelta2- thymocytes. The TCR comes from a girl less than two years old who had congenital heart surgery. The chain joins TRGV4 to TRGJ1 or TRGJ2. The CDR3 loop is CATWERSYYKKLF. CDR3 DNA: TGTGCCACCTGGGAGAGGTCTTATTATAAGAAACTCTTT.